The clone carrying this T cell receptor beta chain has at least ten counts. The target antigen is unknown. The record originates from a study of response to subunit inactivated influenza vaccine. Study findings and constraints: T cells newly recruited by each seasonal influenza vaccination are few, the authors suggested.

Using its own MiXCR run on the RT-PCR reads, TCRdb lists one record per CDR3 protein. The sample has some 300,000 distinct CDR3 sequences, around 20% seen once. The V end lost 5 bases, the J end lost 5 bases, and 15 bases lay between the germline ends. The germline V gene has CDR1 DFQATT and CDR2 SNEGSKA (reference sequence). CDR3 length equals 13 residues. The TCR sequence derives from a man between 50 and 69 years old who received an inactivated influenza vaccine. The chain employs TRBV20-1 and TRBJ1-2; D might be TRBD1 (5 bases). This specimen was PBMCs from blood, taken less than 22 months after vaccination. This CDR3 reads CSAQNPEGYGYTF. The CDR3 nucleotides read TGCAGTGCTCAGAACCCGGAGGGGTATGGCTACACCTTC.